This T cell receptor (beta chain) emerged from a study of tumor and adjacent non-tumor tissue in lung cancer. Across the study: Around 4 million productive TCRbeta reads were obtained per sample on average. General study findings and limits: Shorter survival was associated with higher TCR diversity in tumors. TCR diversity was significantly greater in tumor than normal lung tissue. Top 100 clones took a larger repertoire share in normal lung.

Germline V CDR1 and CDR2: SGHNT, YENEEA. The CDR3 sequence is 16 residues long. The J segment lost 4 bases and the V segment lost 11 bases, leaving 17 bases of the junction unmatched. The template was RNA from unsorted bulk tissue. The normal lung tissue was taken more than 3 cm from the tumor edge. A word on this clonotype: Its target is unknown.

Three rounds of nested PCR, following a modified ARM-PCR protocol, produced the TCRbeta library. TCRdb reprocessed the multiplex PCR reads with MiXCR, giving one entry per CDR3 protein. The sample lists approximately 100,000 distinct CDR3 sequences, 62% occurring once. The chain is built from TRBV11-3 and TRBJ2-1, with 7 bases lining up with TRBD2. The material sequenced was distant non-tumor lung tissue. This clonotype was obtained from a man between 60 and 75 years old with non-small cell lung cancer. In DNA form, the CDR3 reads TGTGCCTTCAGCCCGGGGGGTTGGAGCTCATACAATGAGCAGTTCTTC. This sequence encodes CAFSPGGWSSYNEQFF.